This TCR beta chain comes out of a study of shared clonotypes between healthy human individuals. On this clone: Antigen unknown.

The authors divided CD4+ cells into CD45RA+ naive and CD45RA-negative memory subsets. Assay used: immunoSEQ multiplex PCR; TCRdb lists only in-frame clones, some missing. The sample lists more than 1,200,000 clones, roughly 98.5% seen once, with 0.36% in the top ten. The CDR3 is 15 amino acids. Germline assignment: CDR1 MNHNY and CDR2 SVGAGI (reference sequence). J gave up 7 bases and V 8 bases, and 11 bases lay outside the gene matches. Findings and caveats of the study: Among four donors, roughly 5% of naive CD4 clonotypes were found in common.

This rearrangement joins TRBV6-6 to TRBJ1-5, with 10 bases fitting TRBD1. The sequenced material came from naive CD4+ T cells sorted from blood. The subset: CD45RA+ positively selected. This clonotype originated in a man younger than 45 in good health. The CDR3 loop reads CASRATGGAGQPQHF. The CDR3 DNA is TGTGCCAGCCGAGCGACAGGGGGCGCGGGGCAGCCCCAGCATTTT.